Following are 31 T cell receptor beta chains from one sample sequenced in a study of blood T cell repertoires in COVID-19. Data came from immunoSEQ multiplex PCR; TCRdb stores just in-frame clones and leaves some out. The table includes roughly 250,000 clones, about 87% detected once. The sample consisted of peripheral blood. These receptor sequences come from a woman between 40 and 50 years old with acute or convalescent COVID-19.

The V call is TRBV3-1 (or the pseudogene TRBV3-2), the J call TRBJ1-2, with D possibly TRBD1 on 5 matching bases. Trimming removed 1 base at V and 9 bases at J, with 9 bases between. Per germline, CDR1 LGHDT and CDR2 YNNKEL (reference sequence). The CDR3 loop spans 12 amino acids. CDR3 DNA sequence: TGTGCCAGCAGCCAAGCAGGGAGGCGCTACACCTTC. Its protein product is CASSQAGRRYTF.

This clone turned up a few times. This chain links TRBV4-1 with TRBJ1-1; 7 bases agree with TRBD1. Per germline, CDR1 MGHRA and CDR2 YSYEKL. Trimming took 5 bases from V and 1 from J; bases not matched to a gene: 10. The CDR3 spans 16 residues. CDR3 residues: CASSDIGGRRNTEAFF. The CDR3 DNA sequence: TGCGCCAGCAGCGATATAGGGGGCAGAAGGAACACTGAAGCTTTCTTT.

The J gene is TRBJ1-2, the V gene TRBV7-8, with D maybe TRBD1 (5 bases). The CDR3 has 15 residues. Germline V gene lookup returns CDR1 SGHVS and CDR2 FQNEAQ. Trimming took off 2 bases at V and 3 bases at J, with 13 bases between the two ends. The CDR3 DNA sequence: TGTGCCAGCAGCTTAAAGCGGGGGACCTACTATGGCTACACCTTC. The encoded protein is CASSLKRGTYYGYTF. Based on the CDR3 plus reference TRBV7-8 and TRBJ1-2, the full variable domain is GAGVSQSPRYKVAKRGQDVALRCDPISGHVSLFWYQQALGQGPEFLTYFQNEAQLDKSGLPSDRFFAERPEGSVSTLKIQRTQQEDSAVYLCASSLKRGTYYGYTFGSGTRLTVV.

The genes are TRBV5-4 and TRBJ2-5, with 7 positions matching TRBD2. The trim removed 3 bases at V and 4 bases at J, leaving 6 bases unmatched. This CDR3 has 14 amino acids. Germline V lookup: CDR1 SGHNT, CDR2 YYREEE (reference sequence). For the CDR3, the DNA is TGTGCCAGCAGCTCAAGCGGGGAGGGAGAGACCCAGTACTTC. Translated, it gives CASSSSGEGETQYF.

V and J are TRBV19 and TRBJ1-2, with TRBD1 identical over 8 bases. Germline assignment: CDR1 LNHDA and CDR2 SQIVND (reference sequence). V lost 7 bases and J lost 9; bases outside the gene matches: 10. This CDR3 has 13 residues. CDR3: CASTRPTGESYTF. The CDR3 nucleotides are TGTGCCAGTACCCGACCGACAGGGGAAAGCTACACCTTC.

The chain employs TRBV2 and TRBJ2-1, with D possibly TRBD2 on 6 matching bases. V was trimmed by 6 bases and J by 6 bases, leaving 9 bases between them. CDR3 length equals 12 residues. Germline lookup yields CDR1 SNHLY and CDR2 FYNNEI. CDR3 in amino acids: CASREEGNEQFF. Written as DNA, the CDR3 is TGTGCCAGCAGGGAGGAGGGCAATGAGCAGTTCTTC.

The chain links TRBV10-2 to TRBJ1-5; a weak D match, TRBD1 (5 bases). The CDR3 has 15 residues. In germline, CDR1 is WSHSY, CDR2 SAAADI. V was pared by 5 bases and J by 0 bases, with 11 bases between. The CDR3 bases are TGCGCCAGCAGTCCAACAGGTTATAGCAATCAGCCCCAGCATTTT. Encoded protein: CASSPTGYSNQPQHF.

The J gene is TRBJ2-1, the V gene TRBV5-1, with a possible D match to TRBD2 (5 bases). The germline CDR1 and CDR2 sequences are SGHRS and YFSETQ. This CDR3 contains 18 residues. Trimming removed 6 bases at V and 0 bases at J, with 22 bases between. The CDR3 sequence is CASNPELVITSSYNEQFF. DNA of the CDR3: TGCGCCAGCAACCCGGAACTAGTGATCACCAGCTCCTACAATGAGCAGTTCTTC.

This chain connects TRBV5-5 to TRBJ1-3, with a possible D match to TRBD1 (5 bases). V lost 3 bases, J lost 3 bases, and 16 bases lay in between. This CDR3 spans 16 amino acids. Germline values: CDR1 SGHKS, CDR2 YYEKEE (reference sequence). CDR3 loop: CASSWTPGDFGNTIYF. The CDR3 region has the DNA TGTGCCAGCAGCTGGACCCCGGGGGACTTTGGAAACACCATATATTTT.

This chain joins TRBV27 and TRBJ1-1; D perhaps matches TRBD1 (5 bases). Germline CDR1 MNHEY, CDR2 SMNVEV (reference sequence). The CDR3 is 14 amino acids. Trimming cost V 3 bases and J 4 bases, with 12 bases left between them. The CDR3 region has the DNA TGTGCCAGCAGTTTGCGGGGCGCGGCCACTGAAGCTTTCTTT. Its protein product is CASSLRGAATEAFF.

This rearrangement joins TRBV18 to TRBJ2-3; 13 nucleotides line up with TRBD2. Germline assignment: CDR1 KGHSH and CDR2 LQKENI. V lost 3 bases to trimming and J lost 3 bases; unmatched junction nucleotides: 3. The CDR3 extends over 16 amino acids. Here the CDR3 DNA reads TGTGCCAGCTCACCGGGACTAGCGGGGAGGACAGATACGCAGTATTTT. This sequence encodes CASSPGLAGRTDTQYF.

About this clone: At the DNA level, this CDR3 is encoded by other sequences in the same sample as well. J is TRBJ1-2 and V is TRBV2, with 7 bases that match TRBD1. Germline V gene sequence: CDR1 SNHLY, CDR2 FYNNEI. V lost 6 bases and J lost 3; bases outside the gene matches: 4. This CDR3 is 13 amino acids long. The CDR3 coding sequence is TGTGCCAGCAGCTCCCAGGGGGACTATGGCTACACCTTC. As protein: CASSSQGDYGYTF.

The chain uses TRBV10-1 and TRBJ2-4; 7 positions match TRBD2. J was trimmed by 3 bases and V by 2 bases; bases with no gene match: 10. Germline CDR1 and CDR2: WNHNN and SYGVQD (reference sequence). This CDR3 region has 17 residues. CDR3 coding DNA: TGCGCCAGCAGTGAGCCCCGGGGGGAAAGGGTCAAAAACATTCAGTACTTC. It yields the protein CASSEPRGERVKNIQYF.

This rearrangement joins TRBV19 to TRBJ1-1; perhaps TRBD1 as D (5 bases). The CDR3 extends over 14 amino acids. Germline values: CDR1 LNHDA, CDR2 SQIVND (reference sequence). Trimming shortened V by 4 bases and J by 1 base, and 10 bases separated the two germline ends. CDR3 bases: TGTGCCAGTAGTACGGGGGGACCGAACACTGAAGCTTTCTTT. It specifies CASSTGGPNTEAFF. Using reference TRBV19 and TRBJ1-1 for the parts outside the CDR3, the full variable domain is DGGITQSPKYLFRKEGQNVTLSCEQNLNHDAMYWYRQDPGQGLRLIYYSQIVNDFQKGDIAEGYSVSREKKESFPLTVTSAQKNPTAFYLCASSTGGPNTEAFFGQGTRLTVV.

This chain uses TRBV7-8 with TRBJ1-2; perhaps TRBD1 as D (5 bases). The V and J ends lost 5 bases and 5 bases respectively, with 12 bases between them. The CDR3 covers 13 residues. Germline-derived CDR1 and CDR2 are SGHVS and FQNEAQ. The CDR3 protein is CASSRQGIYGYTF. In nucleotides, the CDR3 is TGTGCCAGCAGCCGTCAGGGTATTTATGGCTACACCTTC.

The chain couples TRBV28 to TRBJ1-2; no clear D. Germline V gene sequence: CDR1 MDHEN, CDR2 SYDVKM. This CDR3 contains 13 residues. Between the trimmed V and J ends, which lost 2 bases and 5 bases, there was a span of 9 bases. This chain's CDR3 is CASSLSAIYGYTF. As DNA, the CDR3 is TGTGCCAGCAGTTTAAGCGCAATTTATGGCTACACCTTC.

The table lists this clone with a few counts. The chain is built from TRBV6-5 and TRBJ1-6; D gene ambiguous. CDR1 is MNHEY, CDR2 SVGAGI, per germline. The CDR3 contains 15 residues. The ends were cut back, 6 bases at V and 0 bases at J, with 9 bases in the middle. The CDR3 DNA is TGTGCCAGCAGCCAATCGAGCTCCTATAATTCACCCCTCCACTTT. Translation: CASSQSSSYNSPLHF.

J is TRBJ2-5 and V is TRBV5-1; TRBD2 matches 13 bases. Germline V gene lookup returns CDR1 SGHRS and CDR2 YFSETQ. This CDR3 is built from 17 residues. V gave up 5 bases and J gave up 5 bases; unmatched junction bases: 12. CDR3 DNA sequence: TGCGCCAGCAGACGACTAGCGGGGGGTTGGAGTCGGGAGACCCAGTACTTC. Amino acid sequence: CASRRLAGGWSRETQYF.

This clone showed up just once. The chain joins TRBV10-3 to TRBJ1-5; the match to TRBD1 covers 7 bases. J was trimmed by 3 bases and V by 10 bases; bases with no gene match: 6. CDR3 length: 13 amino acids. CDR1 is ENHRY, CDR2 SYGVKD, per germline. In DNA form, the CDR3 reads TGTGCCAACACAGGGGACCTCAATCAGCCCCAGCATTTT. This translates into CANTGDLNQPQHF.

The chain carries TRBV9 and TRBJ2-2; TRBD1 is a possible D gene (6 bases). V lost 5 bases and J 7 bases, leaving 12 bases between the germline ends. Germline assignment: CDR1 SGDLS and CDR2 YYNGEE. This CDR3 comprises 13 residues. The CDR3 is CASSRGGVGELFF. CDR3 bases: TGTGCCAGCAGTAGAGGGGGAGTCGGGGAGCTGTTTTTT.

This clone occurred a few times. This chain connects TRBV3-1 (or the pseudogene TRBV3-2) to TRBJ1-1, with D uncertain. V lost 2 bases and J 1 base, leaving 5 bases between the germline ends. Germline CDR1 reads LGHDT; CDR2 reads YNNKEL (reference sequence). This CDR3 has 13 amino acids. CDR3 protein: CASSQSQNTEAFF. CDR3 in DNA: TGTGCCAGCAGCCAATCCCAGAACACTGAAGCTTTCTTT.

This clone has just one count. The chain links TRBV7-8 to TRBJ2-7, with D possibly TRBD2 on 5 matching bases. This CDR3 is 14 amino acids long. V shed 2 bases and J shed 4 bases, with 12 bases lying between them. CDR1 is SGHVS, CDR2 FQNEAQ, per germline. In nucleotides, the CDR3 is TGTGCCAGCAGCTTACGGGGTAAAGAGTACGAGCAGTACGTC. It yields the protein CASSLRGKEYEQYV.

The chain uses TRBV7-7 and TRBJ2-2, with no clear D. Trimming left V 5 bases short and J 4 bases short, with 20 bases between. Germline loops: CDR1 SSHAT, CDR2 FNYEAQ (reference sequence). This CDR3 comprises 17 residues. The CDR3 spells CASSPEVWVSSTGELFF. In DNA, the CDR3 is TGTGCCAGCAGCCCCGAGGTTTGGGTTTCGAGCACCGGGGAGCTGTTTTTT.

This clone has a single count. The chain has TRBV7-3 and TRBJ2-2, with D perhaps matching TRBD1 (5 bases). From germline, CDR1 is SGHTA and CDR2 FQGTGA. V was clipped by 2 bases and J by 6 bases, with 10 bases between them. The CDR3 has 14 amino acids. The CDR3 protein is CASSLGRVAGELFF. Written as DNA, the CDR3 is TGTGCCAGCAGCTTAGGCAGGGTTGCCGGGGAGCTGTTTTTT.

This sequence joins TRBV7-6 and TRBJ1-4; D remains ambiguous. The CDR3 has 17 residues. Germline CDR1 SGHVS, CDR2 FNYEAQ. The germline V and J ends were trimmed by 1 base and 0 bases, with 12 bases remaining between them. The CDR3 sequence is CASSLGQRVSTNEKLFF. Here the CDR3 DNA reads TGTGCCAGCAGCTTAGGTCAGCGAGTTTCAACTAATGAAAAACTGTTTTTT.

In this sample, this clone turned up once. The V gene is TRBV9, the J gene TRBJ2-1, with 7 bases fitting TRBD1. The CDR3 sequence is 13 residues long. Germline CDR1 SGDLS, CDR2 YYNGEE. The V segment lost 4 bases and the J segment 9 bases; nucleotides outside the gene matches: 7. This CDR3 is CASSPRQGIEQFF. CDR3 nucleotide sequence: TGTGCCAGCAGCCCAAGACAGGGTATTGAGCAGTTCTTC.

This clone appeared a single time. V gene TRBV5-6 combines with J gene TRBJ2-1, with D possibly TRBD1 on 6 matching bases. Trimming shortened V by 5 bases and J by 0 bases, and 15 bases separated the two germline ends. Germline CDR1 and CDR2: SGHDT and YYEEEE. This CDR3 is 16 amino acids long. CDR3 sequence: CASSWGLGGSYNEQFF. The DNA for the CDR3 is TGTGCCAGCAGTTGGGGGCTAGGGGGCTCCTACAATGAGCAGTTCTTC.

V is TRBV18 and J is TRBJ1-1, with TRBD1 matching 9 bases. The CDR3 extends over 16 amino acids. With 6 bases clipped from V and 5 bases from J, the junction kept 13 bases outside the gene matches. Germline V lookup: CDR1 KGHSH, CDR2 LQKENI. CDR3 nucleotides: TGTGCCAGCTCCCTCACAGGGGGCATACGTGGAACTGAAGCTTTCTTT. Its protein product is CASSLTGGIRGTEAFF.

V is TRBV6-5 and J is TRBJ2-1, with D possibly matching TRBD1 (6 bases). The CDR3 totals 12 residues. The germline V and J ends were trimmed by 6 bases and 15 bases, with 18 bases remaining between them. Germline V CDR1 and CDR2: MNHEY, SVGAGI. CDR3 nucleotides: TGTGCCAGCAGCCGTGGGGGCGCGGAATTGTTCTTC. Its translation: CASSRGGAELFF.

The chain carries TRBV27 and TRBJ1-2; TRBD1 matches at 7 bases. The V and J ends lost 2 bases and 5 bases, in that order; junction bases with no gene match: 5. This CDR3 has 14 residues. Germline V CDR1 and CDR2: MNHEY, SMNVEV (reference sequence). The CDR3 sequence is CASSLGLGQYGYTF. DNA for the CDR3: TGTGCCAGCAGTTTAGGGCTGGGACAGTATGGCTACACCTTC.

V usage is TRBV27 and J usage is TRBJ1-1; D may be TRBD1 (5 bases). The CDR3 loop spans 21 amino acids. Germline V CDR1 and CDR2: MNHEY, SMNVEV (reference sequence). V was cut by 3 bases and J by 0 bases, with 29 bases left in between. As DNA, the CDR3 is TGTGCCAGCAGTTTTGCTCCGGGTTCGATTTTCAGGGCGGGGATGAACACTGAAGCTTTCTTT. Translation: CASSFAPGSIFRAGMNTEAFF.